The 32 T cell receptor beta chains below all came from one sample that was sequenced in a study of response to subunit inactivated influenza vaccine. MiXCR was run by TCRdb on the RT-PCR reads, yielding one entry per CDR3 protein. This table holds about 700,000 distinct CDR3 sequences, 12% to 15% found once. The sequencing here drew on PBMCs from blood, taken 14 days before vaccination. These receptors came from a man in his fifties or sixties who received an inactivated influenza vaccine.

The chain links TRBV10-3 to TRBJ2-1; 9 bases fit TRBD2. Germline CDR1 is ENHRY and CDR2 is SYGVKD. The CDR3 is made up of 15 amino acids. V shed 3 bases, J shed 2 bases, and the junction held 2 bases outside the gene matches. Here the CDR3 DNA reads TGTGCCATCAGTGAAGGCGGGAGGGCCTACAATGAGCAGTTCTTC. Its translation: CAISEGGRAYNEQFF.

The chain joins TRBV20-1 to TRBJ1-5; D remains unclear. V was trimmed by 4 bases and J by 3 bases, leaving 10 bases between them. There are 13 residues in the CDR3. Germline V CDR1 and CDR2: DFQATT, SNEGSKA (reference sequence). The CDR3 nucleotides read TGCAGTGCTATAGATAGCAACAATCAGCCCCAGCATTTT. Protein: CSAIDSNNQPQHF.

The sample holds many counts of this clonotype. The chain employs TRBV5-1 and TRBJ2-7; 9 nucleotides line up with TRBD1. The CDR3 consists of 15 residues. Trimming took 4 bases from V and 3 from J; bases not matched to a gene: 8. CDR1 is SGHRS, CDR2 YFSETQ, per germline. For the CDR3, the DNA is TGCGCCAGCAGCCCTAGAATGACAGGGGGCTACGAGCAGTACTTC. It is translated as CASSPRMTGGYEQYF.

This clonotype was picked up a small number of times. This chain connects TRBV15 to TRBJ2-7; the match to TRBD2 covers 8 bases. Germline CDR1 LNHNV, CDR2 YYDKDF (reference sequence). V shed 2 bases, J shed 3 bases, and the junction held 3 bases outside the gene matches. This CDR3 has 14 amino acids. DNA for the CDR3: TGTGCCACCAGCAGACTAGCGGGTTACTACGAGCAGTACTTC. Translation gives CATSRLAGYYEQYF.

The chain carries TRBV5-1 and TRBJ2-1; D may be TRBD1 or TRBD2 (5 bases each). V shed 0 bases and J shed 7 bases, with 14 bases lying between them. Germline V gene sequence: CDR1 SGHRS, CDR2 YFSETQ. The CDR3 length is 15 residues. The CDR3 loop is CASSLDGKRTNEQFF. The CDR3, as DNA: TGCGCCAGCAGCTTGGACGGAAAGCGGACAAATGAGCAGTTCTTC.

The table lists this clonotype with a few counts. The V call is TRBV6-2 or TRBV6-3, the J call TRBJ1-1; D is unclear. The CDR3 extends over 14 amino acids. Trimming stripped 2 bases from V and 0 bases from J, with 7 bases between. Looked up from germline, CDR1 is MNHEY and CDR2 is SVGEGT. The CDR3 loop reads CASSYVQLNTEAFF. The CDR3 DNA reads TGTGCCAGCAGTTACGTACAGTTGAACACTGAAGCTTTCTTT.

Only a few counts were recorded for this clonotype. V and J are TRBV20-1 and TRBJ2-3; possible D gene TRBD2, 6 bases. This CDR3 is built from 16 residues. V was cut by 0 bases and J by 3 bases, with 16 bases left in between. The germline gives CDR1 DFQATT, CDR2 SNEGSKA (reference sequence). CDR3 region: CSARDSLEGLTDTQYF. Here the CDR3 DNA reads TGCAGTGCTAGAGATTCATTGGAGGGACTTACAGATACGCAGTATTTT.

The CDR3 loop is CASKFSRTGASYEQYF. CDR3 in DNA: TGTGCCAGCAAGTTTAGTAGAACCGGAGCCTCCTACGAGCAGTACTTC. This chain connects TRBV28 to TRBJ2-7; D call uncertain. The CDR3 loop spans 16 amino acids. The V and J ends lost 7 bases and 0 bases respectively, with 19 bases between them. CDR1 is MDHEN, CDR2 SYDVKM, per germline.

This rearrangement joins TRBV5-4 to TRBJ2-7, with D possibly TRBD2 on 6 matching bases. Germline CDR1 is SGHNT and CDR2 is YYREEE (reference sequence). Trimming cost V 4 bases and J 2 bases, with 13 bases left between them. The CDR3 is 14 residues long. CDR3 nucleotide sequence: TGTGCCAGCAGCCGGCGGGACTCGGCCTACGAGCAGTACTTC. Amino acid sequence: CASSRRDSAYEQYF.

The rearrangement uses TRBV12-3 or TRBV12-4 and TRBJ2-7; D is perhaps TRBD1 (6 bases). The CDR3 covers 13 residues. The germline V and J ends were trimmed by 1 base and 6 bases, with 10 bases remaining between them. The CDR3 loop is CASSLGTGIEQYF. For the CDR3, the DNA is TGTGCCAGCAGTTTAGGAACAGGGATCGAGCAGTACTTC.

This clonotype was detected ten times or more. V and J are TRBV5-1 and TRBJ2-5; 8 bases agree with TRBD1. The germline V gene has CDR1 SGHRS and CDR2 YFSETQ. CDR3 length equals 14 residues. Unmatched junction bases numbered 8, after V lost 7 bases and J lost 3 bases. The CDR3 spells CASRTGYMEETQYF. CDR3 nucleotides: TGCGCCAGCCGGACAGGGTACATGGAAGAGACCCAGTACTTC.

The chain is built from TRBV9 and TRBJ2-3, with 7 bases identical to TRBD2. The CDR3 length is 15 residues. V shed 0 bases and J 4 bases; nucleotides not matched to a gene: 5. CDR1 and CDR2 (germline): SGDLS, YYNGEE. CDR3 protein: CASSVAGRRSDTQYF. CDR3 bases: TGTGCCAGCAGCGTAGCCGGGAGGAGGTCAGATACGCAGTATTTT. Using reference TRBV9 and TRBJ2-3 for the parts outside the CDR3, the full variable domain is DSGVTQTPKHLITATGQRVTLRCSPRSGDLSVYWYQQSLDQGLQFLIQYYNGEERAKGNILERFSAQQFPDLHSELNLSSLELGDSALYFCASSVAGRRSDTQYFGPGTRLTVL.

The CDR3: CSALDPTTFGELFF. The CDR3 DNA follows: TGCAGTGCTCTGGATCCTACTACATTCGGGGAGCTGTTTTTT. The V gene is TRBV20-1, the J gene TRBJ2-2, with unresolved D. V dropped 5 bases and J dropped 7 bases, with 17 bases sitting between them. The CDR3 has 14 residues. The germline gives CDR1 DFQATT, CDR2 SNEGSKA (reference sequence).

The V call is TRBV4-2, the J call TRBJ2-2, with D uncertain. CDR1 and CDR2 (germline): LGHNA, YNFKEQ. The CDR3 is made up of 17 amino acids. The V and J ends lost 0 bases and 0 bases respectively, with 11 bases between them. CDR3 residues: CASSQEFGEPNTGELFF. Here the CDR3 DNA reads TGTGCCAGCAGCCAAGAGTTTGGAGAACCGAACACCGGGGAGCTGTTTTTT.

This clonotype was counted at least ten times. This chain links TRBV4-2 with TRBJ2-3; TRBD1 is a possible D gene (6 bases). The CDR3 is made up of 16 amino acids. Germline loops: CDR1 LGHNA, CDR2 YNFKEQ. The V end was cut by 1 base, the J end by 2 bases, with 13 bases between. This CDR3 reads CASSQVVGTNTDTQYF. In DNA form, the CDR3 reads TGTGCCAGCAGCCAAGTCGTCGGGACAAACACAGATACGCAGTATTTT.

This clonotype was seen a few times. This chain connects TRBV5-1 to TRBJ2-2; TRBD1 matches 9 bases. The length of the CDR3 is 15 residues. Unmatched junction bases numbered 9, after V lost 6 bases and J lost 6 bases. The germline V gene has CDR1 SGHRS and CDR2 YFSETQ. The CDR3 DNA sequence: TGCGCCAGCAAACCGGGACAGGGAGGCGCCGGGGAGCTGTTTTTT. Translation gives CASKPGQGGAGELFF.

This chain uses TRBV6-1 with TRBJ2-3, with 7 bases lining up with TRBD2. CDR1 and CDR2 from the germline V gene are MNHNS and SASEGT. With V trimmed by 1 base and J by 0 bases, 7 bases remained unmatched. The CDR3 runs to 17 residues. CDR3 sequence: CASSEEGRLASTDTQYF. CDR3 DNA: TGTGCCAGCAGTGAAGAGGGGCGACTAGCAAGCACAGATACGCAGTATTTT.

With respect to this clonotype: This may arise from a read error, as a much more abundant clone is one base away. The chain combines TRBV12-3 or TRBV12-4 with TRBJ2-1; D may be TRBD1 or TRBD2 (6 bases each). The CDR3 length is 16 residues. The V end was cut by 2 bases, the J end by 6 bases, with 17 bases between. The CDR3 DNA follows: TGTGCCAGCAGTTTATCGGGGGTAGAAGGGGGCAATGAGCAGTTCTTC. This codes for CASSLSGVEGGNEQFF.

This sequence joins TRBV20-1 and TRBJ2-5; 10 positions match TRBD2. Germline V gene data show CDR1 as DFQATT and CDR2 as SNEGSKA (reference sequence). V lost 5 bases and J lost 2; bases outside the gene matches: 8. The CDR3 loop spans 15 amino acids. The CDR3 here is CSAWGSSGRQETQYF. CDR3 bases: TGCAGTGCTTGGGGTAGTAGCGGGAGGCAAGAGACCCAGTACTTC.

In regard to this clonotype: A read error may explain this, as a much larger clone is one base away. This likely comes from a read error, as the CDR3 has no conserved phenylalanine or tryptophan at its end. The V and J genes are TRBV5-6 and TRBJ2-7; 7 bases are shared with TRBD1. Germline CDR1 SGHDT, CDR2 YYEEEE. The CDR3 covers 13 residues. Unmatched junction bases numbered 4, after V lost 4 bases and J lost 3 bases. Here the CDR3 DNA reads TGTGCCAGCAGCCTGACAGGGAACTACGAGCAGTACCTC. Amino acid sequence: CASSLTGNYEQYL.

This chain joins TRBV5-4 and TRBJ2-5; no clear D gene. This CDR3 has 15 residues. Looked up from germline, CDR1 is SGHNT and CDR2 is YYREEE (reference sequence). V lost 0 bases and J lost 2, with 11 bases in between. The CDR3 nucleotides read TGTGCCAGCAGCTTGGTATCGGCGGTTCAAGAGACCCAGTACTTC. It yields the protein CASSLVSAVQETQYF.

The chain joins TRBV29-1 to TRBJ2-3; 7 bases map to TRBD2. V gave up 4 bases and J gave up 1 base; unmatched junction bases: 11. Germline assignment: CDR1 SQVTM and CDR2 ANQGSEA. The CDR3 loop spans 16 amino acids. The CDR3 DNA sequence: TGCAGCGTTGCCGGGGGTGGGAGGGGAGGCACAGATACGCAGTATTTT. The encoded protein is CSVAGGGRGGTDTQYF.

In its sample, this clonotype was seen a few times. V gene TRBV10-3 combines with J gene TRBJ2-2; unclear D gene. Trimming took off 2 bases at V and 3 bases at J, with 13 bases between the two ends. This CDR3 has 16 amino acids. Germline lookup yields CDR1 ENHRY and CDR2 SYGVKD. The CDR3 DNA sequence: TGTGCCATCAGTGAGATTGTGCGGACCTACACCGGGGAGCTGTTTTTT. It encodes CAISEIVRTYTGELFF.

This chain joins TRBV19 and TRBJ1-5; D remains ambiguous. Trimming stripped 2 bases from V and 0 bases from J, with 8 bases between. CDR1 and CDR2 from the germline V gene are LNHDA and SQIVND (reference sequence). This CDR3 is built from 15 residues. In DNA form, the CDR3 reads TGTGCCAGTAGTATAAGTAGCTTTAGCAATCAGCCCCAGCATTTT. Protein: CASSISSFSNQPQHF.

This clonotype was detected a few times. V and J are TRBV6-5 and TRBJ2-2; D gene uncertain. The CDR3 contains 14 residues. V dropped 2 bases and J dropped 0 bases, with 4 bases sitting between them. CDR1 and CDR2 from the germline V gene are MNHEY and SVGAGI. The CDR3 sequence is CASSYGANTGELFF. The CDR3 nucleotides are TGTGCCAGCAGTTACGGGGCGAACACCGGGGAGCTGTTTTTT.

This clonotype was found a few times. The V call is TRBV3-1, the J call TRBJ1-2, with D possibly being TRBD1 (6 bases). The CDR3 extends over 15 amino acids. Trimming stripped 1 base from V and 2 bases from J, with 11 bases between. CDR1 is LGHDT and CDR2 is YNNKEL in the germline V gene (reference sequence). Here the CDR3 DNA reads TGTGCCAGCAGCCAAGGGGACACTAGGAACTATGGCTACACCTTC. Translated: CASSQGDTRNYGYTF.

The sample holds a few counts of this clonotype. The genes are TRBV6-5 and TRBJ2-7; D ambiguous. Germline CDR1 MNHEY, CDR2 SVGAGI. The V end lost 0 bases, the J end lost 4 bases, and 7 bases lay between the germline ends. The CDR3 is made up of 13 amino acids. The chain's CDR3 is CASSYSTRYEQYF. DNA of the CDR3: TGTGCCAGCAGTTACTCGACAAGGTACGAGCAGTACTTC.

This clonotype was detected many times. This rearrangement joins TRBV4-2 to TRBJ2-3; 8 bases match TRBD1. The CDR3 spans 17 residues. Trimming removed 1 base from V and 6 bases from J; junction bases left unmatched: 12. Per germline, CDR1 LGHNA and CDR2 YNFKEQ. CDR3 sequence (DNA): TGTGCCAGCAGCCAAGGATACGGACAGGGAGCAGGCGATACGCAGTATTTT. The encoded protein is CASSQGYGQGAGDTQYF.

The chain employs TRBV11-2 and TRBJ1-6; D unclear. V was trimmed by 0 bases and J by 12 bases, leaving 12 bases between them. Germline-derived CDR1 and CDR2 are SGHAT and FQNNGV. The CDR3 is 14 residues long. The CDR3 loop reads CASSLEARPGPLHF. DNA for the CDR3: TGTGCCAGCAGCTTAGAGGCTAGGCCGGGACCCCTCCACTTT.

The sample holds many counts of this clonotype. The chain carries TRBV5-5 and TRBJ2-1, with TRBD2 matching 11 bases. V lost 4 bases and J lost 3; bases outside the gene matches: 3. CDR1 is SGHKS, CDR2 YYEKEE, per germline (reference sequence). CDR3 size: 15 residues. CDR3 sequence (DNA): TGTGCCAGCAGCGTGACTAGCGGGGACTACAATGAGCAGTTCTTC. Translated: CASSVTSGDYNEQFF. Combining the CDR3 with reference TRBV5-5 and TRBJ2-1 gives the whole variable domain DAGVTQSPTHLIKTRGQQVTLRCSPISGHKSVSWYQQVLGQGPQFIFQYYEKEERGRGNFPDRFSARQFPNYSSELNVNALLLGDSALYLCASSVTSGDYNEQFFGPGTRLTVL.

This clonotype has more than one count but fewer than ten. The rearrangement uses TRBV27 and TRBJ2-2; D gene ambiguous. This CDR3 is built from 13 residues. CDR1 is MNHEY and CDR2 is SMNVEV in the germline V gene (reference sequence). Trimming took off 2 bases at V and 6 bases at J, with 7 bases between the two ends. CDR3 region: CASSLKGPGELFF. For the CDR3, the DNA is TGTGCCAGCAGTTTAAAGGGCCCCGGGGAGCTGTTTTTT.

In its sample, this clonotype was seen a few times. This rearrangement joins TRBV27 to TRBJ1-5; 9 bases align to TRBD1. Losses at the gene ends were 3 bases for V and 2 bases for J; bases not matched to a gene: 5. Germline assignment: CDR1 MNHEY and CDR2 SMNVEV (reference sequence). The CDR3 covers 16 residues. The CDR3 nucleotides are TGTGCCAGCAGTTTGTGGGACAGGGTTGGCAATCAGCCCCAGCATTTT. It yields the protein CASSLWDRVGNQPQHF.